Below, 2 T cell receptor beta chains from the same sample are listed, as sequenced in a study of cytomegalovirus exposure and HLA in healthy donors. Only in-frame clones appear in the TCRdb table, and some are missing; sequencing was by immunoSEQ multiplex PCR. Seen here are roughly 50,000 clones, around nine tenths observed once, and the top ten hold around 9.2%. What was sequenced was PBMCs. Every receptor here comes from a woman younger than 35 in good health and CMV-seropositive.

The V and J genes are TRBV7-9 and TRBJ2-7; D call uncertain. Between the trimmed V and J ends, which lost 6 bases and 4 bases, there was a span of 7 bases. CDR1 is SEHNR, CDR2 FQNEAQ, per germline (reference sequence). This CDR3 contains 11 residues. The CDR3 here is CASSEEYEQYF. CDR3 nucleotide sequence: TGTGCCAGCAGTGAAGAGTACGAGCAGTACTTC. Full variable domain (rest looked up from reference TRBV7-9 and TRBJ2-7): DTGVSQNPRHKITKRGQNVTFRCDPISEHNRLYWYRQTLGQGPEFLTYFQNEAQLEKSRLLSDRFSAERPKGSFSTLEIQRTEQGDSAMYLCASSEEYEQYFGPGTRLTVT.

The CDR3 loop reads CATQRDRGQTEAFF. DNA for the CDR3: TGTGCCACCCAAAGAGATAGGGGGCAAACTGAAGCTTTCTTT. The V and J genes are TRBV6-1 and TRBJ1-1, with 7 bases aligning to TRBD1. V shed 10 bases, J shed 5 bases, and the junction held 13 bases outside the gene matches. The CDR3 is 14 amino acids. The germline V gene encodes CDR1 MNHNS and CDR2 SASEGT.